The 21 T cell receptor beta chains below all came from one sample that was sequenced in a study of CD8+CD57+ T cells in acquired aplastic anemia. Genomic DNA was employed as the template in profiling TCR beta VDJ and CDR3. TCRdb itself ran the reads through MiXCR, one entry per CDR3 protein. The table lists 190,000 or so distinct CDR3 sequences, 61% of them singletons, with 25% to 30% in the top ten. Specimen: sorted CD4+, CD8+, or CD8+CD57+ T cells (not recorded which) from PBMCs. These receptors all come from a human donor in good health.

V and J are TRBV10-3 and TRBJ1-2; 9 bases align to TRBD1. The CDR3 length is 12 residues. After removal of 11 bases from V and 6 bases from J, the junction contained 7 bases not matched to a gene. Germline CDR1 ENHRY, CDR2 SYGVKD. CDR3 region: CASDGTGNGYTF. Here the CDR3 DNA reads TGTGCCTCGGACGGGACAGGGAATGGCTACACCTTC.

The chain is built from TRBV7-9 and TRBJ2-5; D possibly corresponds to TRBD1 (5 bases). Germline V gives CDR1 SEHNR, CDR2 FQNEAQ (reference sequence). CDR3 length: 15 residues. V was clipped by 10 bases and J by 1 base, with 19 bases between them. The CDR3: CAIPFQGERQETQYF. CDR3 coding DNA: TGTGCCATCCCGTTCCAGGGTGAACGCCAAGAGACCCAGTACTTC.

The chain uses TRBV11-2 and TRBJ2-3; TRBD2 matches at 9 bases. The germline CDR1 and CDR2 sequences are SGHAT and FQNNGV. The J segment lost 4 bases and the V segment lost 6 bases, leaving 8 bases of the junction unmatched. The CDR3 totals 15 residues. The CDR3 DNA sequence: TGTGCCAGCAGACCCCCGGGACTAGCCTCAGATACGCAGTATTTT. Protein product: CASRPPGLASDTQYF.

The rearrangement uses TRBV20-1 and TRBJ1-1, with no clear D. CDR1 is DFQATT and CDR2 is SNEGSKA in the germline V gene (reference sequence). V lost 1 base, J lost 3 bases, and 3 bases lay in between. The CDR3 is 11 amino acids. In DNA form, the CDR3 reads TGCAGTGCTAGAGGGGACACTGAAGCTTTCTTT. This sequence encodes CSARGDTEAFF.

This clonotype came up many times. The CDR3 nucleotides are TGTGCCACCAGTGGTGTGGACTCGAGCTCCTACAATGAGCAGTTCTTC. Translating gives CATSGVDSSSYNEQFF. J is TRBJ2-1 and V is TRBV24-1; D may be TRBD2 (5 bases). The CDR3 runs 16 residues. V lost 5 bases to trimming and J lost 0 bases, with 13 bases between them. CDR1 is KGHDR, CDR2 SFDVKD, per germline.

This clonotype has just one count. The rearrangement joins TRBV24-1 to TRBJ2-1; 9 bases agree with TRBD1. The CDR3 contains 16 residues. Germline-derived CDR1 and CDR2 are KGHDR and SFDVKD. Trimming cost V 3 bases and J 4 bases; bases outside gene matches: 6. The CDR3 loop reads CATSDPRTGVYNEQFF. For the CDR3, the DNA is TGTGCCACCAGTGATCCGAGGACAGGGGTATACAATGAGCAGTTCTTC.

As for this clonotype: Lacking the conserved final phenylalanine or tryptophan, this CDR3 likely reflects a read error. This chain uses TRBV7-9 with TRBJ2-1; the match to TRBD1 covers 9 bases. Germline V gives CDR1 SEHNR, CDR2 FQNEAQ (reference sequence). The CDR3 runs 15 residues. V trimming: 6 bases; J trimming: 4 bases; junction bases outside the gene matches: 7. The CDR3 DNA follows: TGTGCCAGCAGTCCCGACAGGGGGACTTACAATGAGCAGTTCCTC. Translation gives CASSPDRGTYNEQFL.

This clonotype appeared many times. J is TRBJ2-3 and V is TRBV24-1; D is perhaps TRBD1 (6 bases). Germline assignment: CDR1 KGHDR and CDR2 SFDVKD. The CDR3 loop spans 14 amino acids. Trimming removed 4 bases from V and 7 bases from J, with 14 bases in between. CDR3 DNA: TGTGCCACCAGTGACCCGGGACATTTACATACGCAGTATTTT. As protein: CATSDPGHLHTQYF.

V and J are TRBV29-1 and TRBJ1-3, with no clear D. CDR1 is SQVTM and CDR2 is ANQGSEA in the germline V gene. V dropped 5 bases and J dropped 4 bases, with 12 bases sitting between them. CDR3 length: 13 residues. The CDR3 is CSVFFNSGNTIYF. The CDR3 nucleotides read TGCAGCGTTTTCTTTAACTCCGGAAACACCATATATTTT.

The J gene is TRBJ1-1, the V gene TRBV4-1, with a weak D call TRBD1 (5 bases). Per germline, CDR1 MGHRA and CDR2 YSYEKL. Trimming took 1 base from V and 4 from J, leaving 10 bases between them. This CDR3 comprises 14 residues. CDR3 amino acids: CASSQGGASTEAFF. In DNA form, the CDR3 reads TGCGCCAGCAGCCAAGGGGGCGCGAGCACTGAAGCTTTCTTT.

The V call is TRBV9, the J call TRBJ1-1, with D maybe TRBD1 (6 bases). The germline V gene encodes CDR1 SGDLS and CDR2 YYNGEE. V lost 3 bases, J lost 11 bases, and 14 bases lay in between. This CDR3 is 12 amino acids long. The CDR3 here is CASSADSFGAFF. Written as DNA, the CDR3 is TGTGCCAGCAGCGCGGACAGCTTTGGGGCTTTCTTT.

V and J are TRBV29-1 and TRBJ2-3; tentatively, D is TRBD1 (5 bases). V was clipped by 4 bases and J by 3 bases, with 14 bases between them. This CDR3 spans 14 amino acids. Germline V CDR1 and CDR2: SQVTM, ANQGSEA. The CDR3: CSVGGHIRTDTQYF. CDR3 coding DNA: TGCAGCGTTGGAGGACATATCAGAACAGATACGCAGTATTTT.

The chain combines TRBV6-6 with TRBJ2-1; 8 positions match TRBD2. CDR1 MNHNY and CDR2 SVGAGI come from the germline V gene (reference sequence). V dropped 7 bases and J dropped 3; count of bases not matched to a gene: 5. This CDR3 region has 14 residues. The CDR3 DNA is TGTGCCAGCATAGCGGGAAGGCTCTACAATGAGCAGTTCTTC. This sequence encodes CASIAGRLYNEQFF.

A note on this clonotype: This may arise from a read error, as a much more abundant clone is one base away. For the CDR3, the DNA is TGTGCCAGCAGCTTCGGGACCCAGAGGTTCACAGATACGCAGTATTTT. Protein: CASSFGTQRFTDTQYF. V is TRBV7-9 and J is TRBJ2-3; either TRBD1 or TRBD2 may fit D (5 bases each). The V gene lost 3 bases and the J gene lost 2 bases, with 15 bases spanning the gap. The CDR3 spans 16 residues. CDR1 and CDR2 from the germline V gene are SEHNR and FQNEAQ (reference sequence).

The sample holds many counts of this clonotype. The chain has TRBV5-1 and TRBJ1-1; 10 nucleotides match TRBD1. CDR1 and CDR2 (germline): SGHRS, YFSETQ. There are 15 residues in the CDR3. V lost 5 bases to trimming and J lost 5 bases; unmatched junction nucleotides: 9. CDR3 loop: CASRSGQGGVTEAFF. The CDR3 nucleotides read TGCGCCAGCAGGTCCGGACAGGGGGGGGTTACTGAAGCTTTCTTT.

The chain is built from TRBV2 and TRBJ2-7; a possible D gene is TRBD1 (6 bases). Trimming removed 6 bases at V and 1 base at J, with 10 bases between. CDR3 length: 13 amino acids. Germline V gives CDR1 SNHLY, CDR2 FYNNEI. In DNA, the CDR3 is TGTGCCAGCAGCGTAGGACAGTCCTACGAGCAGTACTTC. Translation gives CASSVGQSYEQYF.

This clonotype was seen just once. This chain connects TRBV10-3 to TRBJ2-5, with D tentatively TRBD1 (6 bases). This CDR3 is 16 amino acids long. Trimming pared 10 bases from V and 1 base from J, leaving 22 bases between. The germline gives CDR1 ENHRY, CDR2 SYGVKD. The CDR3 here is CASRTPAGDTQETQYF. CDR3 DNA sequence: TGTGCCAGCAGGACCCCGGCAGGGGACACCCAAGAGACCCAGTACTTC.

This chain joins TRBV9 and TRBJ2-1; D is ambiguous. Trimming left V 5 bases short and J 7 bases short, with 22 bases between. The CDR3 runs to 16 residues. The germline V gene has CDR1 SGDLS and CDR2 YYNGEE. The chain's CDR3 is CASSLYFSAAGNEQFF. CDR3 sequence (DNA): TGTGCCAGCAGTTTATATTTCAGTGCCGCTGGGAATGAGCAGTTCTTC. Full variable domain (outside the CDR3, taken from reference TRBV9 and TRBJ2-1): DSGVTQTPKHLITATGQRVTLRCSPRSGDLSVYWYQQSLDQGLQFLIQYYNGEERAKGNILERFSAQQFPDLHSELNLSSLELGDSALYFCASSLYFSAAGNEQFFGPGTRLTVL.

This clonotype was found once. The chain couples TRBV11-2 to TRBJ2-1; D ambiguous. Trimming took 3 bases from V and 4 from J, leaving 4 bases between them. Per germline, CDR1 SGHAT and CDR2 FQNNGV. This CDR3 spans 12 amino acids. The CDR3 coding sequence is TGTGCCAGCAGCTTTACATACAATGAGCAGTTCTTC. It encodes CASSFTYNEQFF.

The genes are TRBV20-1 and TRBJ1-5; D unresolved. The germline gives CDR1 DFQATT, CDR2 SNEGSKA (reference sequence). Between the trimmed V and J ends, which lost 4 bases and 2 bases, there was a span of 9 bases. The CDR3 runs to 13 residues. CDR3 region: CSAKVVGNQPQHF. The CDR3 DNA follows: TGCAGTGCTAAGGTTGTCGGCAATCAGCCCCAGCATTTT.

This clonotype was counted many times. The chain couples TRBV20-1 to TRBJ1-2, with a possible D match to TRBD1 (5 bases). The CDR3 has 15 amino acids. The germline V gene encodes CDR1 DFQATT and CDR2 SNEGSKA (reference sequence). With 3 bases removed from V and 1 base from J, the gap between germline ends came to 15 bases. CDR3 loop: CSARAGPRSNYGYTF. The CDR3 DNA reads TGCAGTGCTAGGGCGGGACCGCGAAGTAACTATGGCTACACCTTC.